One sample yielded the 5 T cell receptor beta chains listed below, sequenced in a study of cytomegalovirus exposure and HLA in healthy donors. The PCR made use of 60 Vbeta and 13 Jbeta primers. Here immunoSEQ multiplex PCR was the method, and the copy in TCRdb shows in-frame clones only, minus some. The sample records about 130,000 clones, around 81% being singletons. The specimen was PBMCs. All receptors derive from a female donor in good health and CMV-seronegative.

The rearrangement links TRBV28 to TRBJ2-5, with a weak D call TRBD1 (6 bases). The CDR3 has 11 residues. Trimming removed 9 bases from V and 5 bases from J, with 10 bases in between. In germline, CDR1 is MDHEN, CDR2 SYDVKM. CDR3 nucleotides: TGTGCCAGTGGGGGCTGGGAGACCCAGTACTTC. This encodes CASGGWETQYF.

The rearrangement links TRBV9 to TRBJ2-5, with D unclear. The end of the DNA fits TRBJ2-7 better, so the J call may be wrong. Germline loops: CDR1 SGDLS, CDR2 YYNGEE. The CDR3 sequence is 14 residues long. The CDR3 reads CASSSSSSSYEQYF. The DNA of the CDR3 is TGTGCCAGCAGCTCAAGCTCTTCTAGCTACGAGCAGTACTTC.

V gene TRBV6-5 combines with J gene TRBJ1-2; D is unclear. CDR3 size: 14 residues. Germline lookup yields CDR1 MNHEY and CDR2 SVGAGI. The V and J ends lost 4 bases and 4 bases respectively, with 13 bases between them. The CDR3, as DNA: TGTGCCAGCAGTTCCCTCGGTGGGCTCTATGGCTACACCTTC. Its protein product is CASSSLGGLYGYTF.

This clone has just a few counts. V gene TRBV4-2 combines with J gene TRBJ2-7, with 11 bases that match TRBD2. The CDR3 covers 20 residues. Per germline, CDR1 LGHNA and CDR2 YNFKEQ. Unmatched junction bases numbered 13, after V lost 0 bases and J lost 0 bases. The CDR3 sequence: CASSQDSASGRMVYSYEQYF. The CDR3 bases are TGTGCCAGCAGCCAAGATTCGGCTAGCGGGAGGATGGTCTACTCCTACGAGCAGTACTTC.

This rearrangement joins TRBV19 to TRBJ2-7; 10 bases line up with TRBD2. Per the germline V gene, CDR1 is LNHDA and CDR2 is SQIVND (reference sequence). V shed 7 bases, J shed 6 bases, and the junction held 12 bases outside the gene matches. This CDR3 is 15 amino acids long. CDR3 DNA: TGTGCCAGTACCAGAAACCCGGGACTAGCGAGCGAGCAGTACTTC. Amino acid sequence: CASTRNPGLASEQYF.